This TCR beta chain was identified during a study of blood T cell repertoires in COVID-19. This table comes from immunoSEQ multiplex PCR, and its TCRdb copy is limited to in-frame clones, with some not included. The sample holds 100,000 to 120,000 clones, 65% to 80% seen once. The CDR3 extends over 14 amino acids. From germline, CDR1 is WSHSY and CDR2 SAAADI. V trimming: 6 bases; J trimming: 4 bases; junction bases outside the gene matches: 6. The V gene is TRBV10-2, the J gene TRBJ1-5, with 7 bases fitting TRBD1. Sequencing was performed on peripheral blood. This TCR was recovered from an older woman with acute or convalescent COVID-19. In DNA form, the CDR3 reads TGCGCCAGCAGAGACAGGGCCCTAAATCAGCCCCAGCATTTT. The encoded protein is CASRDRALNQPQHF.